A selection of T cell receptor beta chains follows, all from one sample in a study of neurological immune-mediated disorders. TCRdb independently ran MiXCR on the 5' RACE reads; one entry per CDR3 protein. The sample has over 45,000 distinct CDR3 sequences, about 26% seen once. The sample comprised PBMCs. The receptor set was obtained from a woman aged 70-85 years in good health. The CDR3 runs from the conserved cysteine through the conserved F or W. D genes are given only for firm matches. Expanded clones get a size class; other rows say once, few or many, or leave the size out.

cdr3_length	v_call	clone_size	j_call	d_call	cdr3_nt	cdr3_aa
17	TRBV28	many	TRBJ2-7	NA	TGTGCCAGCACCTATAGGGGGGGACGCCTGGGGCCCTACGAGCAGTACTTC	CASTYRGGRLGPYEQYF
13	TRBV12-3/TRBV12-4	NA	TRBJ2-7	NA	TGTGCCAACATTGACTACCTGGCCTACGAGCAGTACTTC	CANIDYLAYEQYF
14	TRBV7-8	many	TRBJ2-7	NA	TGTGCCAGCAGCTTAGAGAACACAAGTGGCGAGCAGTACTTC	CASSLENTSGEQYF
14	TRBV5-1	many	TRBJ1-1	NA	TGCGCCAGCAGCTGGGTGGGGGGGGACACTGAAGCTTTCTTT	CASSWVGGDTEAFF
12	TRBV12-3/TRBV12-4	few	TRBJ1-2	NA	TGTGCCAGCCGGGAGATGGGCTATGGCTACACCTTC	CASREMGYGYTF
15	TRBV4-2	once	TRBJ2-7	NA	TGTGCCAGCAGCCTGAAGGTAGCGGATCGGCACGAGCAGTACTTC	CASSLKVADRHEQYF
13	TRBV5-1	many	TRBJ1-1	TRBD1	TGCGCCAGCAGTCGGGACAGAGAATCTGAAGCTTTCTTT	CASSRDRESEAFF
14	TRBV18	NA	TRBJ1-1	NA	TGTGCCAGCTCAGGCGAGTCGGGGGGCACTGAAGCTTTCTTT	CASSGESGGTEAFF
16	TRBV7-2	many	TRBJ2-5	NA	TGTGCCAGCAGCTTAGCGGCTAGCCACGAGCCAAAGACCCAGTACTTC	CASSLAASHEPKTQYF
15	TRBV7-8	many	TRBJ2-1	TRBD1	TGTGCCAGCAGCCGGGGACAGGGGGAGTCGGATGAGCAGTTCTTC	CASSRGQGESDEQFF
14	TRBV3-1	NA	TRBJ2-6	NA	TGTGCCAGCAGCGCCCGTTCTGGGGCCAACGTCCTGACTTTC	CASSARSGANVLTF
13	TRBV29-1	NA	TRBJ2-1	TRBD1	TGCAGCGCCCAACAGGGGGAGTACAATGAGCAGTTCTTC	CSAQQGEYNEQFF
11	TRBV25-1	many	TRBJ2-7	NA	TGTGCCAGCGGTAACACCTACGAGCAGTACTTC	CASGNTYEQYF
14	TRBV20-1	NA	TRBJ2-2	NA	TGCAGTGCTAGAGGACCCCCGACCGGCGGGGAGCTGTTTTTT	CSARGPPTGGELFF
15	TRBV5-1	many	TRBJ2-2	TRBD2	TGCGCCAGCAGCTCTAGCGGGAGTGGGGCCGGGGAGCTGTTTTTT	CASSSSGSGAGELFF
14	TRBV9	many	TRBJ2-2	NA	TGTGCCAGCAGCGCTGACAGAAGCACCGGGGAGCTGTTTTTT	CASSADRSTGELFF
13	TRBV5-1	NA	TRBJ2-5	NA	TGCGCCAGCAGCTTATACCGGCAAGAGACCCAGTACTTC	CASSLYRQETQYF
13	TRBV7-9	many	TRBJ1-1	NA	TGTGCCAGCAGCTTAGGCGTGAGCACTGAAGCTTTCTTT	CASSLGVSTEAFF
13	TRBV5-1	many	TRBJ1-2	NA	TGCGCCAGCAGCCCAGACACTAACTATGGCTACACCTTC	CASSPDTNYGYTF
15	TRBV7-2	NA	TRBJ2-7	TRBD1	TGTGCCAGCAGCGTAAAACCGGGACAGATCTACGAGCAGTACTTC	CASSVKPGQIYEQYF
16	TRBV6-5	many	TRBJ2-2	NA	TGTGCCAGCAGTTATCGCACGGCTCTGGGCACCGGGGAGCTGTTTTTT	CASSYRTALGTGELFF
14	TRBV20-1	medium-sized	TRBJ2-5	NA	TGCAGTGCCACCCTCTTTAGGTACCAAGAGACCCAGTACTTC	CSATLFRYQETQYF
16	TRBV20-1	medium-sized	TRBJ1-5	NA	TGCAGTGCTAGTGATGGGTCCACCATTAGCAATCAGCCCCAGCATTTT	CSASDGSTISNQPQHF
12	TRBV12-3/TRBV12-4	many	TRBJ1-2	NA	TGTGCCAGCAGTTTAATAGATTATGGCTACACCTTC	CASSLIDYGYTF
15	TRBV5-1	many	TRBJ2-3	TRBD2	TGCGCCAGCAGCTTGGTTACTAGCGGCACAGATACGCAGTATTTT	CASSLVTSGTDTQYF
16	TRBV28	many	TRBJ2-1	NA	TGTGCCAGCAGTTTGGGCGGGGATCCTTCCTACAATGAGCAGTTCTTC	CASSLGGDPSYNEQFF
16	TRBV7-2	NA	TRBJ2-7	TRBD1	TGTGCCAGCAGCTTAGGCAGGGGACAGGCCAACTACGAGCAGTACTTC	CASSLGRGQANYEQYF
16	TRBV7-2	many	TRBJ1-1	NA	TGTGCCAGCAGCTCAAGGACCGTCTCCTTGAACACTGAAGCTTTCTTT	CASSSRTVSLNTEAFF
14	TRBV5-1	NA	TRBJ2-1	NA	TGCGCCAGCAGCTTTCAAAGGGGGTCTGAAGAGCAGTTCTTC	CASSFQRGSEEQFF
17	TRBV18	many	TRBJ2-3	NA	TGTGCCAGCTCACCACCTAGATCTCCAGGGGCCACAGATACGCAGTATTTT	CASSPPRSPGATDTQYF
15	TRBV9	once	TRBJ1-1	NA	TGTGCCAGCAGCCCGACTGGGTCTATGAACACTGAAGCTTTCTTT	CASSPTGSMNTEAFF
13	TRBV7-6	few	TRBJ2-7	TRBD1	TGTGCCAGCAGCCCCGGACAGGACTACGAGCAGTACTTC	CASSPGQDYEQYF
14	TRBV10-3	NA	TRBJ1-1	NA	TGTGCCATCAGTTCAGAGCCGGGGGTCACTGAAGCTTTCTTT	CAISSEPGVTEAFF
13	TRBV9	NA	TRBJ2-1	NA	TGTGCCAGCAGCACTAGCTCCTACAATGAGCAGTTCTTC	CASSTSSYNEQFF
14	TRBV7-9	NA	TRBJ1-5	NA	TGTGCCAGCAGCCCCGGGACGGGGAATCAGCCCCAGCATTTT	CASSPGTGNQPQHF
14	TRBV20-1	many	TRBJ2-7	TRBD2	TGCAGTGCTAGAAAGTCTAGCGGGAACTACGAGCAGTACTTC	CSARKSSGNYEQYF
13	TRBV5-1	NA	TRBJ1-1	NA	TGCGCCAGCAGCTTGATTGGGAGAACTGAAGCTTTCTTT	CASSLIGRTEAFF
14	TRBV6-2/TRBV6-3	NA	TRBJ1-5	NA	NA	CASSSSTGDQPQHF